The clone carrying this TCR beta chain is a singleton in its sample. No antigen is known for it. The authors ran the immunoSEQ assay, v3.0, at survey level. This table comes from immunoSEQ multiplex PCR, and its TCRdb copy is limited to in-frame clones, with some not included. The data contain approximately 21,000 clones, 82% of them singletons. The source of the sample is a study of long-term antiretroviral therapy in people with HIV. Findings and limits, study-wide: CDR3 length ranges were narrower in HIV repertoires than in controls.

The specimen was unsorted PBMCs, collected at the start of antiretroviral therapy. The TCR originated in a man aged 45-65 years with HIV.

CDR3 region: CASTGGLSSPNTEAFF. DNA for the CDR3: TGTGCCAGCACCGGGGGCCTGAGTTCCCCGAACACTGAAGCTTTCTTT. The chain is built from TRBV25-1 and TRBJ1-1; D is possibly TRBD1 (6 bases). Germline CDR1 is MGHDK and CDR2 is SYGVNS. V was clipped by 7 bases and J by 1 base, with 19 bases between them. This CDR3 is 16 amino acids long.